The following is a T cell receptor beta chain sequence with its context. Its antigen is currently unknown. TCRB transcripts that were expressed got sequenced, as all of the isolated RNA had been reverse transcribed. Average reads for naive, central memory and regulatory T cell samples were about 3.6 million. Some clones are missing from TCRdb's copy, which holds only in-frame ones; the method was immunoSEQ multiplex PCR. The sample includes about 99,000 clones, 25% to 30% of them seen just once. The CDR3 spans 18 residues. V lost 2 bases to trimming and J lost 5 bases; unmatched junction nucleotides: 18. In germline, CDR1 is SGHTA, CDR2 FQGNSA. This record belongs to a study of beta chain features in type 1 diabetes. Study-level findings and limits: Any HLA-type effect on TCRB rearrangement remained unresolved here. Significant though moderate, a shortening of TCRB CDR3s appeared in all four CD4+ subsets of Type 1 diabetes patients.

This receptor was obtained from a woman between 18 and 29 years old with type 1 diabetes. The source material was central memory CD4+ T cells from blood. The rearrangement uses TRBV7-2 and TRBJ2-7, with 7 bases identical to TRBD2. The CDR3 DNA reads TGTGCCAGCAGCTTATTTGGGGAGGGGCGGGTACTGGGCGACGAGCAGTACGTC. It encodes CASSLFGEGRVLGDEQYV.